The rows below give T cell receptor beta chains drawn from one sample of a study of blood T cells in healthy people across ages. One entry per CDR3 protein, called by TCRdb with MiXCR from the 5' RACE reads. The sample has fewer than 2 million distinct CDR3 sequences; about two fifths are singletons. Sequences were obtained from blood. These TCRs come from a human donor in good health. Each CDR3 is given without its conserved first and last residue. D genes are given only for firm matches. Clone size is given for some rows only: seen once, a few or many times, or a class if the clone is expanded.

d_call	clone_size	v_call	cdr3_aa
-	few	TRBV10-3	AISELANTEAF
-	-	TRBV30	AWSTGGSALH
-	-	TRBV7-2	ASSPRPSGDTQY
-	few	TRBV29-1	SVAGDEKLF
-	few	TRBV4-2	ASSQDPGGGIRQETQY
TRBD2	few	TRBV29-1	SVSGGDTDTQY
-	-	TRBV7-9	ASSKTGSGETQY
-	few	TRBV13	ASSPGVGGLYEQY
-	few	TRBV20-1	SASRGPGDPYGYT
TRBD1	-	TRBV20-1	SAMDRVSYNEQF
-	many	TRBV15	ATSRDRGETQY
-	-	TRBV7-2	ASSPSDLSYNEQF
TRBD1	few	TRBV5-1	ASSLRGQGYNEQY
TRBD1	-	TRBV20-1	SAGSGTGRPQH
-	-	TRBV6-5	ASAIYRVDTQY
-	-	TRBV3-1	ASSAVEGLSYEQY
-	-	TRBV12-3/TRBV12-4	ASSFGSWNTEAF
-	-	TRBV7-6	ASSLAGPITDTQY
TRBD2	-	TRBV10-3	AISEMSGGSPHEQF
-	few	TRBV12-5	ASGLALDRQNTEAF
-	-	TRBV27	ASSLSGQGHVYGYT
-	once	TRBV10-2	ASKVQNTGELF
-	-	TRBV7-2	ASNLSPGDYGYT
-	once	TRBV2	AGSEKLILREQY